Below, 17 T cell receptor beta chains from the same sample are listed, as sequenced in a study of cytomegalovirus exposure and HLA in healthy donors. The PCR contained 60 Vbeta and 13 Jbeta primers. This table comes from immunoSEQ multiplex PCR, and its TCRdb copy is limited to in-frame clones, with some not included. This table has around 200,000 clones, 82% appearing once. Material for sequencing was PBMCs. The receptors stem from a man aged 35 to 55 in good health and CMV-seropositive.

In DNA form, the CDR3 reads TGTGCCAGCAGGAGAGAGGGGGCGCAGTACTATGGCTACACCTTC. Protein product: CASRREGAQYYGYTF. The chain recombines TRBV28 with TRBJ1-2; 7 bases fit TRBD1. Losses at the gene ends were 6 bases for V and 3 bases for J; bases not matched to a gene: 10. The CDR3 sequence is 15 residues long. Germline CDR1 reads MDHEN; CDR2 reads SYDVKM.

The chain employs TRBV6-5 and TRBJ2-5, with TRBD2 matching over 7 bases. The junction had 6 bases not matched to a gene; V was cut back by 4 bases and J by 4 bases. The V gene's germline CDR1 is MNHEY and CDR2 SVGAGI. CDR3 length equals 14 residues. CDR3 DNA sequence: TGTGCCAGCAGTTTCGGCGGGAGTGTAGAGACCCAGTACTTC. It yields the protein CASSFGGSVETQYF.

The chain employs TRBV6-5 and TRBJ1-2, with a tentative D call TRBD1 (5 bases). Germline lookup yields CDR1 MNHEY and CDR2 SVGAGI. Trimming took 8 bases from V and 6 from J, leaving 19 bases between them. CDR3 length: 14 amino acids. The CDR3 sequence is CASGDSWYSNGYTF. CDR3 bases: TGTGCCAGCGGAGACAGCTGGTATTCTAATGGCTACACCTTC.

This chain uses TRBV7-9 with TRBJ2-5; possibly TRBD1 for D (5 bases). The DNA end is a closer match to TRBJ2-7, so the J assignment may be wrong. Germline V gene sequence: CDR1 SEHNR, CDR2 FQNEAQ (reference sequence). The CDR3 has 15 residues. CDR3 coding DNA: TGTGCCAGCAGCTTAGAAGGGGTACTAACTGACGAGCAGTACTTC. Its protein is CASSLEGVLTDEQYF.

Written as DNA, the CDR3 is TGTGCCAGCAATCGGGGTTCCTACGAGCAGTACTTC. This encodes CASNRGSYEQYF. This chain connects TRBV2 to TRBJ2-7; D perhaps matches TRBD2 (5 bases). V was trimmed by 7 bases and J by 1 base, leaving 8 bases between them. CDR1 and CDR2 from the germline V gene are SNHLY and FYNNEI. CDR3 length: 12 residues.

V is TRBV6-5 and J is TRBJ1-6, with D possibly TRBD1 on 5 matching bases. The CDR3 has 15 residues. CDR1 is MNHEY, CDR2 SVGAGI, per germline. Trimming took off 0 bases at V and 8 bases at J, with 11 bases between the two ends. CDR3 protein: CASSYSLQGHSPLHF. The CDR3 DNA reads TGTGCCAGCAGTTACTCGCTTCAGGGTCATTCACCCCTCCACTTT.

CDR3 DNA: TGTGCCACCAGTTCGGCGGGGCAAGGAAGCAATCAGCCCCAGCATTTT. This encodes CATSSAGQGSNQPQHF. The chain is built from TRBV15 and TRBJ1-5, with D tentatively TRBD1 (5 bases). CDR3 length: 16 amino acids. Germline CDR1 LNHNV, CDR2 YYDKDF (reference sequence). V shed 6 bases and J shed 1 base, with 16 bases lying between them.

The genes are TRBV12-5 and TRBJ1-4, with a weak D call TRBD1 (5 bases). This CDR3 has 14 residues. Germline values: CDR1 LGHNT, CDR2 FRNRAP. Trimming removed 7 bases at V and 8 bases at J, with 17 bases between. DNA for the CDR3: TGTGCTAGTGCCTGGGGCAGGGTGAACGAAAAACTGTTTTTT. This gives the protein CASAWGRVNEKLFF.

V gene TRBV4-2 combines with J gene TRBJ2-1, with TRBD1 as a possible D gene (5 bases). CDR1 and CDR2 from the germline V gene are LGHNA and YNFKEQ. This CDR3 is 18 amino acids long. V lost 0 bases and J lost 8, with 23 bases in between. CDR3 DNA sequence: TGTGCCAGCAGCCAAGATCTCGTTGGCCCCCTTGTAGGGGATGAGCAGTTCTTC. It yields the protein CASSQDLVGPLVGDEQFF.

The chain uses TRBV4-1 and TRBJ2-7, with 8 bases identical to TRBD1. J gave up 0 bases and V 1 base, and 5 bases lay outside the gene matches. The CDR3 length is 16 residues. Looked up from germline, CDR1 is MGHRA and CDR2 is YSYEKL. CDR3 sequence: CASSQGPGQGSYEQYF. CDR3 nucleotides: TGCGCCAGCAGCCAAGGTCCAGGACAGGGCTCCTACGAGCAGTACTTC.

This chain links TRBV7-9 with TRBJ2-1; possibly TRBD2 for D (6 bases). Trimming left V 5 bases short and J 15 bases short, with 20 bases between. The CDR3 totals 13 residues. Per germline, CDR1 SEHNR and CDR2 FQNEAQ (reference sequence). CDR3 region: CASSPEVGGNWFF. CDR3 DNA sequence: TGTGCCAGCAGCCCCGAGGTGGGGGGTAATTGGTTCTTC.

The chain employs TRBV19 and TRBJ2-1, with 11 bases lining up with TRBD2. J lost 5 bases, V lost 10 bases, and 4 bases had no gene match. The germline V gene has CDR1 LNHDA and CDR2 SQIVND (reference sequence). The CDR3 runs 13 residues. The DNA for the CDR3 is TGTGCCATTGCTAGCGGGAGGAACAATGAGCAGTTCTTC. Translating gives CAIASGRNNEQFF.

The V call is TRBV12-5, the J call TRBJ1-1; TRBD1 might be the D (5 bases). The CDR3 has 17 amino acids. The germline gives CDR1 LGHNT, CDR2 FRNRAP. The ends were cut back, 4 bases at V and 0 bases at J, with 18 bases in the middle. The CDR3 reads CASGSGRGGFLNTEAFF. CDR3 nucleotide sequence: TGTGCTAGTGGTTCGGGGAGGGGCGGGTTTCTGAACACTGAAGCTTTCTTT. The variable domain in full, with the rest retrieved from reference TRBV12-5 and TRBJ1-1, is DARVTQTPRHKVTEMGQEVTMRCQPILGHNTVFWYRQTMMQGLELLAYFRNRAPLDDSGMPKDRFSAEMPDATLATLKIQPSEPRDSAVYFCASGSGRGGFLNTEAFFGQGTRLTVV.

The chain is built from TRBV5-1 and TRBJ2-3; TRBD1 matches 8 bases. Germline CDR1 and CDR2: SGHRS and YFSETQ. The CDR3 loop spans 15 amino acids. Unmatched junction bases numbered 6, after V lost 4 bases and J lost 2 bases. The CDR3 DNA follows: TGCGCCAGCAGCACCAGGGGGCTCCCCACAGATACGCAGTATTTT. It codes for CASSTRGLPTDTQYF. Using reference TRBV5-1 and TRBJ2-3 for the parts outside the CDR3, the full variable domain is KAGVTQTPRYLIKTRGQQVTLSCSPISGHRSVSWYQQTPGQGLQFLFEYFSETQRNKGNFPGRFSGRQFSNSRSEMNVSTLELGDSALYLCASSTRGLPTDTQYFGPGTRLTVL.

The chain couples TRBV19 to TRBJ1-5, with a tentative D call TRBD1 (6 bases). The germline V and J ends were trimmed by 3 bases and 3 bases, with 12 bases remaining between them. Per germline, CDR1 LNHDA and CDR2 SQIVND (reference sequence). The length of the CDR3 is 15 residues. CDR3 residues: CASSIRGTHNQPQHF. The CDR3 bases are TGTGCCAGTAGTATCAGGGGAACCCACAATCAGCCCCAGCATTTT.

This chain joins TRBV6-5 and TRBJ2-2, with TRBD2 matching 10 bases. The CDR3 extends over 14 amino acids. Trimming cost V 7 bases and J 6 bases; bases outside gene matches: 5. Per germline, CDR1 MNHEY and CDR2 SVGAGI. The CDR3 is CASTLSGRAGELFF. The CDR3 nucleotides read TGTGCCAGCACCCTCAGCGGGAGGGCCGGGGAGCTGTTTTTT.

The chain employs TRBV6-4 and TRBJ2-2; the match to TRBD2 covers 9 bases. This CDR3 is built from 18 residues. Germline lookup yields CDR1 MRHNA and CDR2 SNTAGT. J lost 0 bases, V lost 0 bases, and 5 bases had no gene match. The CDR3 region is CASSDSAGGHTNTGELFF. The CDR3, as DNA: TGTGCCAGCAGTGACTCAGCGGGAGGACATACGAACACCGGGGAGCTGTTTTTT.